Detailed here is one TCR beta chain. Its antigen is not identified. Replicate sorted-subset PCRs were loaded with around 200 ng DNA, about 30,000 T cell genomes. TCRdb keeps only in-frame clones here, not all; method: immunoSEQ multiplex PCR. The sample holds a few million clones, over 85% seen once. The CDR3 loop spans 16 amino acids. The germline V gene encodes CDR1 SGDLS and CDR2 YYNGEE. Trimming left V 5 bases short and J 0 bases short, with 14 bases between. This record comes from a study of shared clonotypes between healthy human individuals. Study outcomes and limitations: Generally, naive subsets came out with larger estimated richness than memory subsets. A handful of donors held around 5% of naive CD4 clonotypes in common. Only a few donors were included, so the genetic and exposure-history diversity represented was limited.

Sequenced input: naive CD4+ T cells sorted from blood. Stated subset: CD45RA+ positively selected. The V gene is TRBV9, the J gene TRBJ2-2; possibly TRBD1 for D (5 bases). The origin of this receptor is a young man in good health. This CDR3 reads CASRGLDSANTGELFF. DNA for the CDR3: TGTGCCAGCAGAGGGCTTGACAGTGCGAACACCGGGGAGCTGTTTTTT. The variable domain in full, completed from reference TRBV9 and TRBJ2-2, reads DSGVTQTPKHLITATGQRVTLRCSPRSGDLSVYWYQQSLDQGLQFLIQYYNGEERAKGNILERFSAQQFPDLHSELNLSSLELGDSALYFCASRGLDSANTGELFFGEGSRLTVL.